The sample holds one count of the clone carrying this T cell receptor (beta chain). Sequencing targeted TCR beta in T cells from blood (CD8+ and CD4+). Each multiple sclerosis control was a treatment-naive patient with relapsing-remitting disease that was either stable or active. These data come from a study of CD8 T cells in Susac syndrome. Random hexamers were used to reverse transcribe an amount of about 0.5 to 1 ug RNA. Amplification of TCR beta CDR3 spanned 54 Vbeta and 13 Jbeta via immunoSEQ multiplex PCR. A single record per CDR3 protein comes from TCRdb applying MiXCR to the immunoSEQ multiplex PCR reads. The data contain approximately 130,000 distinct CDR3 sequences, approximately 90% of them seen just once; the ten biggest clones take up around 0.24%. Germline assignment: CDR1 MNHEY and CDR2 SVGAGI. V was cut by 0 bases and J by 1 base, with 16 bases left in between. The length of the CDR3 is 18 residues.

Sequencing used CD8+ T cells from PBMCs. The chain couples TRBV6-5 to TRBJ2-1; no firm D call. The clonotype was recovered from a human donor with multiple sclerosis. The CDR3 spells CASSYSHGPARSYNEQFF. CDR3 nucleotide sequence: TGTGCCAGCAGTTACTCGCATGGTCCAGCGAGGTCCTACAATGAGCAGTTCTTC.